This TCR beta chain was profiled in a study of blood T cell repertoires in COVID-19. Trimming left V 4 bases short and J 8 bases short, with 26 bases between. The CDR3 has 17 residues. Germline values: CDR1 SNHLY, CDR2 FYNNEI. Original analysis: Estimation of nucleated cell counts relied on the amplification of reference gene primers. Clones were sequenced by immunoSEQ multiplex PCR, and TCRdb holds only the in-frame ones, with some missing. Clonal size and the V and J genes are those of that table, whereas D and trimming came from the DNA. Among a few hundred thousand clones listed, 85% to 90% were seen once.

Specimen: peripheral blood. This receptor was obtained from a woman in her 40s who had recovered from COVID-19. V and J are TRBV2 and TRBJ1-2, with TRBD1 as a possible D gene (6 bases). The CDR3, as DNA: TGTGCCAGCAGTGGATTTGGGGGCGCCAAAAGGGTTGGGGGCTACACCTTC. It codes for CASSGFGGAKRVGGYTF.